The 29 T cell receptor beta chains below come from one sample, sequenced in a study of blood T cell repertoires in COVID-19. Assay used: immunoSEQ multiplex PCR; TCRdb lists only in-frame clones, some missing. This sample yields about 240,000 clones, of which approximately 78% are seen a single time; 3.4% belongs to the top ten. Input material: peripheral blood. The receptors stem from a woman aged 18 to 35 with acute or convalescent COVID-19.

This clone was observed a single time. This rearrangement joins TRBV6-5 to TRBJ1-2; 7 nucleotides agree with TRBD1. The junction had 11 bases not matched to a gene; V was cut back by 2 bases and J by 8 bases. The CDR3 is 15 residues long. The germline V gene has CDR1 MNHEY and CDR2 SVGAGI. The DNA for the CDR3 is TGTGCCAGCAGTTACGGGAGTACAAGGGGGCACGGCTACACCTTC. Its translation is CASSYGSTRGHGYTF.

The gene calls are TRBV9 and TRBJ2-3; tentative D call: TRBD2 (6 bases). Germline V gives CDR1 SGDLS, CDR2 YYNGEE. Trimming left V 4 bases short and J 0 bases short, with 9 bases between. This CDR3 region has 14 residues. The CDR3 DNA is TGTGCCAGCAGCCCCAGCGGGAGCACAGATACGCAGTATTTT. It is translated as CASSPSGSTDTQYF.

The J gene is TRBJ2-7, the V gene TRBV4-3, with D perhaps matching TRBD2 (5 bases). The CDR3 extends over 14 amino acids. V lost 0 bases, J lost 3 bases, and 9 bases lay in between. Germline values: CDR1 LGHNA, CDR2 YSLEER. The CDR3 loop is CASSQDGSDYEQYF. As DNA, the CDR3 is TGCGCCAGCAGCCAAGACGGTAGCGACTACGAGCAGTACTTC.

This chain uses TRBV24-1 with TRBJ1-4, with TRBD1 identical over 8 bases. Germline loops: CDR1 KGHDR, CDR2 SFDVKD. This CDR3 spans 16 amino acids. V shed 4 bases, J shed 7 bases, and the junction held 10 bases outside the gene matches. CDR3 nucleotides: TGTGCCACCAGTGAATTACAGGGGGATATGTGTGAAAAACTGTTTTTT. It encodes CATSELQGDMCEKLFF.

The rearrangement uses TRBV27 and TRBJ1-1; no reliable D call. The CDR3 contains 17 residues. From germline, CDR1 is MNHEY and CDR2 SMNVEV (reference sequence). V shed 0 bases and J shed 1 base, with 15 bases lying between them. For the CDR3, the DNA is TGTGCCAGCAGTTTATCGATGAGCCTCACCAAGAACACTGAAGCTTTCTTT. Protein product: CASSLSMSLTKNTEAFF.

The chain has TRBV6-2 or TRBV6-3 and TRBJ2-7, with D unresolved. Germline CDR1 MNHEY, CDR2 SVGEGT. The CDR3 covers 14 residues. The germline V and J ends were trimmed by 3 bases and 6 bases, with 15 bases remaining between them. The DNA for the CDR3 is TGTGCCAGCAGTTATCCTCCCCCGTTTCCCGAGCAGTACTTC. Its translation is CASSYPPPFPEQYF.

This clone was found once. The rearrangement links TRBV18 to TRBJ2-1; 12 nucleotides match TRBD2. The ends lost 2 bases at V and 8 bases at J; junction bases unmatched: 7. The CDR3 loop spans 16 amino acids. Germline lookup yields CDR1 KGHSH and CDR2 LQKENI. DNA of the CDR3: TGTGCCAGCTCACCAACGACTAGCGGGAGTACTGATGAGCAGTTCTTC. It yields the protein CASSPTTSGSTDEQFF. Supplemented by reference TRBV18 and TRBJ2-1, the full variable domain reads NAGVMQNPRHLVRRRGQEARLRCSPMKGHSHVYWYRQLPEEGLKFMVYLQKENIIDESGMPKERFSAEFPKEGPSILRIQQVVRGDSAAYFCASSPTTSGSTDEQFFGPGTRLTVL.

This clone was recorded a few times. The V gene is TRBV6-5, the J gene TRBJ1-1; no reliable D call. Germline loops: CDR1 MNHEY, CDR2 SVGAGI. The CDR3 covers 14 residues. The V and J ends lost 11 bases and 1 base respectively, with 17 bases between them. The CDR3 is CASQSGLSNTEAFF. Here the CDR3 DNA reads TGTGCCTCCCAAAGTGGGCTGTCGAACACTGAAGCTTTCTTT.

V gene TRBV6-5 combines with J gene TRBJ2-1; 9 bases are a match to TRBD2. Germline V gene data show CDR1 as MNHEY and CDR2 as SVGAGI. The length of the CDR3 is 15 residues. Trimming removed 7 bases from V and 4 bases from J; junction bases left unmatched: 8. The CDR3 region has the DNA TGTGCCAGCACCAAAAGCGGGAGGTATTACAATGAGCAGTTCTTC. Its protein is CASTKSGRYYNEQFF.

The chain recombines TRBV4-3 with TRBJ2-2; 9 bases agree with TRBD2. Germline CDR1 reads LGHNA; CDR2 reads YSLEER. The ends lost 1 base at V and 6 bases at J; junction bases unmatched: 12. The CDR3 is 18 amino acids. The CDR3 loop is CASSQGGGRAWGPGELFF. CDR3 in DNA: TGCGCCAGCAGCCAAGGAGGCGGGAGGGCTTGGGGGCCCGGGGAGCTGTTTTTT.

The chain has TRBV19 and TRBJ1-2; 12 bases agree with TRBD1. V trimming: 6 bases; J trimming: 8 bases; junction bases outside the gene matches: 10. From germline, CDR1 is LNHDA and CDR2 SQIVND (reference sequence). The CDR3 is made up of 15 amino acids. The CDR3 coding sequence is TGTGCCAGTAGGGACGGGACAGGGGGCTGGCAAGGCTACACCTTC. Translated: CASRDGTGGWQGYTF.

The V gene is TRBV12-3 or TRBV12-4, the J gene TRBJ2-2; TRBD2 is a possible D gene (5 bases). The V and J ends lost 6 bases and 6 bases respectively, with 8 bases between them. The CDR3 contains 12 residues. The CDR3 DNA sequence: TGTGCCAGCAGCACTAGTCCCGGGGAGCTGTTTTTT. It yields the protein CASSTSPGELFF.

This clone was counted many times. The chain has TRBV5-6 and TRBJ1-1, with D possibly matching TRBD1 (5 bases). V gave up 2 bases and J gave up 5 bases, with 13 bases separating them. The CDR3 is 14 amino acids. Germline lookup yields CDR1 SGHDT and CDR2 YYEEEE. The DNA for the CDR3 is TGTGCCAGCAGCTTACCGGGCCGGGGGACTGAAGCTTTCTTT. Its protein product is CASSLPGRGTEAFF.

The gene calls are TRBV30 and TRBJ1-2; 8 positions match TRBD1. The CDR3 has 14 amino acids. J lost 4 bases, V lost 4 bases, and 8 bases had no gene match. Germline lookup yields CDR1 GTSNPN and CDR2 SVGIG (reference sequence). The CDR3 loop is CAWTLITGGYGYTF. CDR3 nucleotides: TGTGCCTGGACCCTAATTACAGGGGGCTATGGCTACACCTTC. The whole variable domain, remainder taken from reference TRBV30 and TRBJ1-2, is SQTIHQWPATLVQPVGSPLSLECTVEGTSNPNLYWYRQAAGRGLQLLFYSVGIGQISSEVPQNLSASRPQDRQFILSSKKLLLSDSGFYLCAWTLITGGYGYTFGSGTRLTVV.

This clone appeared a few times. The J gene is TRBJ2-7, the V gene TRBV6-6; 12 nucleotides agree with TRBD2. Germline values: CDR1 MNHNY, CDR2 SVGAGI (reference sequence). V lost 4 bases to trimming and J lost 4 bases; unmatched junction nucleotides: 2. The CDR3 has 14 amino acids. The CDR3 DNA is TGTGCCAGCAGTTGGGGGACTAGCGGGTACGAGCAGTACTTC. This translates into CASSWGTSGYEQYF.

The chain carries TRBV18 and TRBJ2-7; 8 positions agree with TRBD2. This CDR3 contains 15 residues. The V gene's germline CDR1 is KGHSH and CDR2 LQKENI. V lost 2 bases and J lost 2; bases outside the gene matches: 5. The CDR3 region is CASSPAAGGAYEQYF. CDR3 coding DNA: TGTGCCAGCTCACCAGCGGCGGGGGGAGCCTACGAGCAGTACTTC.

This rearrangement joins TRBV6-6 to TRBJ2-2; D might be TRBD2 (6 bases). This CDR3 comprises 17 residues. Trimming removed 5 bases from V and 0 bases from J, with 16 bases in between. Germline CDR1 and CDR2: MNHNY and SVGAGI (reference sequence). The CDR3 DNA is TGTGCCAGCAGTCCCCTAGCCGGGACTTCGAACACCGGGGAGCTGTTTTTT. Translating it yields CASSPLAGTSNTGELFF.

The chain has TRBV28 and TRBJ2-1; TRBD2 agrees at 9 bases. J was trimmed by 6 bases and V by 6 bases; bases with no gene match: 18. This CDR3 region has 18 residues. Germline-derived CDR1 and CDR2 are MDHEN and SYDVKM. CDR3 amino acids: CASSTMGGLAGSSNEQFF. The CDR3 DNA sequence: TGTGCCAGCAGCACTATGGGGGGCCTAGCGGGATCTTCCAATGAGCAGTTCTTC.

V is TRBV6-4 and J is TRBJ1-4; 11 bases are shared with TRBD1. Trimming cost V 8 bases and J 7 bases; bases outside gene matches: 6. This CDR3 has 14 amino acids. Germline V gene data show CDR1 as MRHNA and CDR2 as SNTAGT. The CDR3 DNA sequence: TGTGCCAGCCCTTTGGGACAGGGGGTTGAAAAACTGTTTTTT. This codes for CASPLGQGVEKLFF.

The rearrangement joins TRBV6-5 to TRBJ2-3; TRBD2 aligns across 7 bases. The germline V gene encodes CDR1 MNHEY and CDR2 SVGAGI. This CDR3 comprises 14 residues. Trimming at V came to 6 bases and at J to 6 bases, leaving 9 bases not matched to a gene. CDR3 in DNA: TGTGCCAGCAGGGTACCGGGACTACTCGATACGCAGTATTTT. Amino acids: CASRVPGLLDTQYF.

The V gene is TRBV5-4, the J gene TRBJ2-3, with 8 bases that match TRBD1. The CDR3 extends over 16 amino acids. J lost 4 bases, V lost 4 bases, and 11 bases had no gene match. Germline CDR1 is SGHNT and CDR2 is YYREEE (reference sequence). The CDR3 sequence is CASSPTPGQAADTQYF. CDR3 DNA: TGTGCCAGCAGCCCGACCCCGGGACAGGCCGCAGATACGCAGTATTTT.

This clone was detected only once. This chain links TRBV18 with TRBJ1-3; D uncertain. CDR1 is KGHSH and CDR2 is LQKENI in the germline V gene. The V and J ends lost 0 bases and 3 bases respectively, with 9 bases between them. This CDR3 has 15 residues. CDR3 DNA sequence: TGTGCCAGCTCACCACCCGGGTTTGGTGGAAACACCATATATTTT. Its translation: CASSPPGFGGNTIYF. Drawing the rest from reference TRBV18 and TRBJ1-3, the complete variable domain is NAGVMQNPRHLVRRRGQEARLRCSPMKGHSHVYWYRQLPEEGLKFMVYLQKENIIDESGMPKERFSAEFPKEGPSILRIQQVVRGDSAAYFCASSPPGFGGNTIYFGEGSWLTVV.

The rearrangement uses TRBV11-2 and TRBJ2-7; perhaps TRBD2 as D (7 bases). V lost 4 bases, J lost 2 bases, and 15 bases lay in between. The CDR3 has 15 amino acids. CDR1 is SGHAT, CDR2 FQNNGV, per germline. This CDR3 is CASSWGRGAPYEQYF. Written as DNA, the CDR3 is TGTGCCAGCAGCTGGGGACGGGGGGCCCCCTACGAGCAGTACTTC.

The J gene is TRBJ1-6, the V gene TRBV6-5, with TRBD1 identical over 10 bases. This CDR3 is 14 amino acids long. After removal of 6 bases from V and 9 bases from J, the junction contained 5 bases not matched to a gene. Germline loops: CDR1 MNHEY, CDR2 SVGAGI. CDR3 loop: CASSRGQGISPLHF. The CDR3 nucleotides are TGTGCCAGCAGCCGGGGACAGGGGATTTCACCCCTCCACTTT.

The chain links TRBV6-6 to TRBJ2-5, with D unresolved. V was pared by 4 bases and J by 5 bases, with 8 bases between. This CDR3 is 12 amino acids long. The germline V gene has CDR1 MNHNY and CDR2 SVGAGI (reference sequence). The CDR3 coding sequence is TGTGCCAGCAGTTCAAACATTGAGACCCAGTACTTC. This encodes CASSSNIETQYF.

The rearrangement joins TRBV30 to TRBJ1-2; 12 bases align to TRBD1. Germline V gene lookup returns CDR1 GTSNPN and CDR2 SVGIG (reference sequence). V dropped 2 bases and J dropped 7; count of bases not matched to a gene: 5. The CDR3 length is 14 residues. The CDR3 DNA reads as TGTGCCTGGAGTACGGGACAGGGGGCGATTGGCTACACCTTC. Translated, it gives CAWSTGQGAIGYTF.

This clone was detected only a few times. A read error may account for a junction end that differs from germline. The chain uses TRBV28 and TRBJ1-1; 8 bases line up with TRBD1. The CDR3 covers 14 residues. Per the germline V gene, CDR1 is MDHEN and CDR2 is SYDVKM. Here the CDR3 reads CASSLWTGYSEAFF. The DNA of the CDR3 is TGTGCCAGCAGTCTATGGACAGGGTATAGTGAAGCTTTCTTT.

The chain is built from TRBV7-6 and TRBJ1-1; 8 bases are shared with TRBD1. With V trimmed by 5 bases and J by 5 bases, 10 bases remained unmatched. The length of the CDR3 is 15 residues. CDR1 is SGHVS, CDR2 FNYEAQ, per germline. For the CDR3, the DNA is TGTGCCAGCAGCCCCCGGGACAGGCTAGGGACTGAAGCTTTCTTT. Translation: CASSPRDRLGTEAFF.

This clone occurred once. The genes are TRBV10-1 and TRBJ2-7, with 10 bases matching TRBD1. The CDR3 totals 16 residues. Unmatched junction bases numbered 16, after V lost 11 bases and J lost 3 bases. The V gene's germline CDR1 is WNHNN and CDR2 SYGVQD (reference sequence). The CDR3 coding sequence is TGCGCCGTCCGGGACAGGGGTCGAGTGGGCGGCTACGAGCAGTACTTC. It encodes CAVRDRGRVGGYEQYF.